This record looks at one T cell receptor (beta chain) sequence and its context. Its cognate antigen is unknown. The entry originates in a study of beta chain features in type 1 diabetes. Regarding the study as a whole: All four CD4+ subsets from Type 1 diabetes patients carried moderately but significantly shorter TCRB CDR3s.

Expressed TCRB transcripts got sequenced, as all isolated RNA was reverse transcribed. Repertoires were generated with immunoSEQ multiplex PCR, while TCRdb's copy carries only in-frame clones and drops some. The sample contains hundreds of thousands of clones, about an eighth of which appear only once. The CDR3 runs to 12 residues. Between the trimmed V and J ends, which lost 9 bases and 5 bases, there was a span of 13 bases. Germline V lookup: CDR1 ENHRY, CDR2 SYGVKD. The J gene is TRBJ1-1, the V gene TRBV10-3; unclear D gene. Sequencing used naive CD4+ T cells from blood. The receptor was isolated from a man younger than 35 with type 1 diabetes. The CDR3 DNA is TGTGCCATATTATCCGGAGGGACTGAAGCTTTCTTT. Amino acid sequence: CAILSGGTEAFF.